This entry is about one T cell receptor (beta chain). What it binds is unknown. The CDR3 runs 17 residues. V was shortened by 3 bases and J by 4 bases, with 19 bases between the two germline ends. CDR1 GTSNPN and CDR2 SVGIG come from the germline V gene (reference sequence). Data came from immunoSEQ multiplex PCR; TCRdb stores just in-frame clones and leaves some out. The profile covers tens of thousands of clones, with approximately 78% appearing a single time and less than 2% taken by the ten largest. This record belongs to a study of a mutant IDH1 vaccine in newly diagnosed glioma. Across the study: Patients, over weeks 1, 3, 5, 7, 11, 15, 19 and 23, received a total of eight vaccinations. Patients were started on vaccination 4-6 weeks after radiotherapy alone, or with temozolomide cycles. The treated group averaged roughly 40 years old and was roughly 62% male, roughly 38% female. Patients arrived already treated with radiotherapy, temozolomide, or both, most having had both.

Time point denoted: week 5, during vaccination. Mutant IDH1 20-mer peptide, at 300 ug, made up each vaccine dose, with topical imiquimod. Sequencing used PBMCs, obtained from a glioma patient whose treatment included an IDH1 peptide vaccine. The chain is built from TRBV30 and TRBJ1-6; D possibly corresponds to TRBD1 (5 bases). The origin of this receptor is a woman aged 40 to 50 with glioma. This CDR3 is CAWRHRPGESYNSPLHF. The CDR3 DNA is TGTGCCTGGAGGCACCGCCCGGGGGAATCTTATAATTCACCCCTCCACTTT.